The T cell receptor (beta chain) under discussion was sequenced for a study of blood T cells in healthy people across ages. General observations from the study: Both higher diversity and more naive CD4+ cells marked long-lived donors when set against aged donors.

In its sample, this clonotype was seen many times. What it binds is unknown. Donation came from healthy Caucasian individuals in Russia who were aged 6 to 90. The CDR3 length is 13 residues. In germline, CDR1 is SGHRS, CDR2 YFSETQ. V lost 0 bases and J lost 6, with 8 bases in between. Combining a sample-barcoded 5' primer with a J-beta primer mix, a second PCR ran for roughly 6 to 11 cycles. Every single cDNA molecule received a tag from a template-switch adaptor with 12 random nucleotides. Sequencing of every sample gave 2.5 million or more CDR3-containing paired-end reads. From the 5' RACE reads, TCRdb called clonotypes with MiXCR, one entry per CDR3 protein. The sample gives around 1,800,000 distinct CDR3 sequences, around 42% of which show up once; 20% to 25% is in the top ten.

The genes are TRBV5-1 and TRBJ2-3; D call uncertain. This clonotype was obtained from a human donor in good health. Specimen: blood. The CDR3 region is CASSLALGDTQYF. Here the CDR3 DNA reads TGCGCCAGCAGCTTGGCGCTGGGGGATACGCAGTATTTT.